This T cell receptor beta chain was identified during a study of metastatic and nonmetastatic thyroid tumors. Study at large: Both malignant and benign thyroid patients supplied peripheral blood and tumor or nodule tissue samples, across which the repertoires of these patients were then compared. Findings and caveats of the study: Malignant tumors reportedly showed significantly higher TCR beta diversity than benign nodules in both blood and tumor.

Methods used by the authors: Variation in CDR3 across clinicopathological groups served as the basis for constructing a distant-metastasis classifier in papillary thyroid cancer. Using MiXCR, TCRdb reanalyzed the PCR reads. TCRdb, not the authors, supplied the V and J calls. The data show around 30,000 clones, roughly 4% seen once. Germline V gives CDR1 SEHNR, CDR2 FQNEAQ (reference sequence). V gave up 5 bases and J gave up 8 bases; unmatched junction bases: 6. The CDR3 sequence is 15 residues long. Before thyroid surgery, none of the patients had received any treatment. Note on this clone: Its antigen is not known.

The TCR sequence derives from a female donor with papillary thyroid cancer or a benign thyroid nodule (not recorded which). Some clones in this sample may be carry-over from other donors' samples. This chain links TRBV7-9 with TRBJ1-6; 10 bases line up with TRBD1. Sequenced material: blood. This CDR3 reads CASSPTGGLDSPLHF. The CDR3 region has the DNA TGTGCCAGCAGCCCGACAGGGGGCCTCGATTCACCCCTCCACTTT.